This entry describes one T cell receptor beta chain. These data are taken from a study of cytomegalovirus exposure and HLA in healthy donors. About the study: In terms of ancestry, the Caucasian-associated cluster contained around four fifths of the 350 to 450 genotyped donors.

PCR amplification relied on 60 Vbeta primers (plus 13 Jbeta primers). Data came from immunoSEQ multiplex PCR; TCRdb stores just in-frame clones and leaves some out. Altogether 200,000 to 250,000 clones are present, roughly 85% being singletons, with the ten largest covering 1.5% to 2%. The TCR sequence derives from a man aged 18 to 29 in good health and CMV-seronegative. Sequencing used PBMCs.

The CDR3 DNA sequence: TGTGCCAGCAGTCATGGGGAGGGACAGCCCCAGCATTTT. Residues: CASSHGEGQPQHF. V gene TRBV6-5 combines with J gene TRBJ1-5, with no clear D. Between the trimmed V and J ends, which lost 5 bases and 7 bases, there was a span of 12 bases. Looked up from germline, CDR1 is MNHEY and CDR2 is SVGAGI. The CDR3 runs 13 residues.